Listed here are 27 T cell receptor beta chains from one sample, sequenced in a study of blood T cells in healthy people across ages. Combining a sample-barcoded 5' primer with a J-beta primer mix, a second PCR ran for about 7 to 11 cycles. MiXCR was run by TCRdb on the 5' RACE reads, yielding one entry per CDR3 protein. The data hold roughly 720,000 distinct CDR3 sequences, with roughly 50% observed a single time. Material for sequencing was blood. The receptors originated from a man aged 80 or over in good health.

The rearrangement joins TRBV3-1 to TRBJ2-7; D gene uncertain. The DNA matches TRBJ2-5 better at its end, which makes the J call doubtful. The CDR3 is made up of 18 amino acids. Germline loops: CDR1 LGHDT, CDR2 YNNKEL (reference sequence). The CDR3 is CASSQESGRSATAETQYF. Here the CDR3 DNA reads TGTGCCAGCAGCCAAGAGTCCGGTCGGTCGGCTACGGCCGAGACCCAGTACTTC.

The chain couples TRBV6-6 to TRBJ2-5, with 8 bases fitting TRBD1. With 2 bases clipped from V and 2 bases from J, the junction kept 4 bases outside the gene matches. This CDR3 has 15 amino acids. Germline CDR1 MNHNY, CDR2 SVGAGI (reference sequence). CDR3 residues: CASSYTGTGQETQYF. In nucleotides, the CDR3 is TGTGCCAGCAGTTACACCGGGACAGGACAAGAGACCCAGTACTTC.

This chain's CDR3 is CASSWGRVPYEQYF. In nucleotides, the CDR3 is TGTGCCAGCAGTTGGGGGAGGGTCCCCTACGAGCAGTACTTC. The chain has TRBV27 and TRBJ2-5, with TRBD2 matching over 7 bases. The DNA matches TRBJ2-7 better at its end, which makes the J call doubtful. Germline V CDR1 and CDR2: MNHEY, SMNVEV (reference sequence). This CDR3 is 14 amino acids long.

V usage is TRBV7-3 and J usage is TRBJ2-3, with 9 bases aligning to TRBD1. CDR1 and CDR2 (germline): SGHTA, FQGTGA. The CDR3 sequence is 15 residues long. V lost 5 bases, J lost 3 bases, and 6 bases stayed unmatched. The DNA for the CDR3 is TGTGCCAGCAGCCCACAGGGGGCAGGAACAGATACGCAGTATTTT. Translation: CASSPQGAGTDTQYF.

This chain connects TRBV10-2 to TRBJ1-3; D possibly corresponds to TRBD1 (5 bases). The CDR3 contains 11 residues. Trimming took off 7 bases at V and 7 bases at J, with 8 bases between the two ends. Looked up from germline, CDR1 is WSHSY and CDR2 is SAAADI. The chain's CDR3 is CASMTANTIYF. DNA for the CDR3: TGCGCCAGCATGACAGCTAACACCATATATTTT.

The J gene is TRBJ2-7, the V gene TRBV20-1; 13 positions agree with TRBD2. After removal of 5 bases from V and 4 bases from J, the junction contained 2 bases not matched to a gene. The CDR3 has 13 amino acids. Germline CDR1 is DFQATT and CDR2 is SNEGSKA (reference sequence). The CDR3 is CSARTSGRYEQYF. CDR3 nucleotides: TGCAGTGCTCGGACTAGCGGGAGATACGAGCAGTACTTC.

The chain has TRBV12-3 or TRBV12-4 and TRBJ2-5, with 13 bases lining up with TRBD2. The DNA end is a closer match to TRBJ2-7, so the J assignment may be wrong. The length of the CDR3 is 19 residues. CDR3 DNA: TGTGCCAGCAGTTTAGCGCTAACTACTAGCGGGAGGGGGGCCAACGAGCAGTACTTC. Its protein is CASSLALTTSGRGANEQYF.

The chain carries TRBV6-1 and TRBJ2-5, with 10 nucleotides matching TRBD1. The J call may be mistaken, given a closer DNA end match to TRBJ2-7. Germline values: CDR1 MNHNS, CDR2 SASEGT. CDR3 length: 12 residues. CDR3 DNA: TGTGCCAGCGGGACAGGGGAGAACGAGCAGTACTTC. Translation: CASGTGENEQYF.

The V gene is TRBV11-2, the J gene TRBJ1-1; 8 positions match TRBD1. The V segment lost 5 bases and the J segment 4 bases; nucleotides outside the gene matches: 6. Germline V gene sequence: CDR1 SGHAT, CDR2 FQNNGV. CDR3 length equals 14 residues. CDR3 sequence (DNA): TGTGCCAGCAGCAACCGACAGGGGCTCACTGAAGCTTTCTTT. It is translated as CASSNRQGLTEAFF.

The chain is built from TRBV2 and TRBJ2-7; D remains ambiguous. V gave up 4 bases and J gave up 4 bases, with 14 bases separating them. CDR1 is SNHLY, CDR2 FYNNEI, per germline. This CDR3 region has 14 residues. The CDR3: CASSVNSQTYEQYF. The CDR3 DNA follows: TGTGCCAGCAGTGTAAACAGTCAGACGTACGAGCAGTACTTC.

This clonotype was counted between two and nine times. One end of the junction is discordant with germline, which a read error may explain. The CDR3 nucleotides are TGCAGCGTTGCATTTGGGGGAGCCGGGTACAGTGAGCAGTTCTTC. Protein product: CSVAFGGAGYSEQFF. This chain links TRBV29-1 with TRBJ2-1; the D call may be TRBD1 or TRBD2 (5 bases each). From germline, CDR1 is SQVTM and CDR2 ANQGSEA. The length of the CDR3 is 15 residues.

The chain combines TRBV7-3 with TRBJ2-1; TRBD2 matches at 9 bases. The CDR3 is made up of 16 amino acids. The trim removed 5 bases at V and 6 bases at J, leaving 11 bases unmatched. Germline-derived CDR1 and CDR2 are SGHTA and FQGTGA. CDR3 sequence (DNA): TGTGCCAGCAGCCCAGGTAGCGGGAGTTTGGCCAATGAGCAGTTCTTC. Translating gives CASSPGSGSLANEQFF.

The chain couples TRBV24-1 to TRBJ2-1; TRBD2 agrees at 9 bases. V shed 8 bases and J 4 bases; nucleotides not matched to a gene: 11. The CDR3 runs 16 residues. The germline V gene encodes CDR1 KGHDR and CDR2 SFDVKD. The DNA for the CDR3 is TGTGCCACCATGGGCGCGGGACTAGCATCTTACAATGAGCAGTTCTTC. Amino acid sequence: CATMGAGLASYNEQFF.

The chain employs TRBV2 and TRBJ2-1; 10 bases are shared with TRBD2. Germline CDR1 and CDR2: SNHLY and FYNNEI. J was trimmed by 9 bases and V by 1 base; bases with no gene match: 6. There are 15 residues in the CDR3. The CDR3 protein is CASSEESGRAGEQFF. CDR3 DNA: TGTGCCAGCAGTGAAGAAAGCGGGAGGGCGGGTGAGCAGTTCTTC.

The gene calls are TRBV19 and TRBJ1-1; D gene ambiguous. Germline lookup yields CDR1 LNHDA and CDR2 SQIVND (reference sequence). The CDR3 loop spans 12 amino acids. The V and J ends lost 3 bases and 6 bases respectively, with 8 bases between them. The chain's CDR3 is CASSMSEAEAFF. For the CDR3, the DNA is TGTGCCAGTAGTATGAGCGAGGCTGAAGCTTTCTTT.

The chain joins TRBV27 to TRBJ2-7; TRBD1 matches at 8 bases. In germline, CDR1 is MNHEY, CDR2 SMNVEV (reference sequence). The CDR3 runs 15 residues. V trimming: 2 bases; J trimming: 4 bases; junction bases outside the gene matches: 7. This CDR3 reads CASSLMQGATYEQYF. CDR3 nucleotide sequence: TGTGCCAGCAGTTTAATGCAGGGGGCTACATACGAGCAGTACTTC.

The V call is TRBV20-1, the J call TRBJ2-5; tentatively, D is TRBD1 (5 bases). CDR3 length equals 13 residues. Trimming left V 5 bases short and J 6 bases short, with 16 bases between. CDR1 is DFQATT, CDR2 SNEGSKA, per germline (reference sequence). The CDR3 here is CSAGAESVKTQYF. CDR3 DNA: TGCAGTGCTGGGGCGGAGAGTGTGAAGACCCAGTACTTC.

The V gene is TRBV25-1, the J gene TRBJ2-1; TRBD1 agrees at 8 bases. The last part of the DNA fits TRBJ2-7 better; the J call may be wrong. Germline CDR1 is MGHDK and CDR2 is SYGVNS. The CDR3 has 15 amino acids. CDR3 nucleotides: TGTGCCAGCTCCGAGGGACAGGCCCCTCACAATGAGCAGTACTTC. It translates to CASSEGQAPHNEQYF.

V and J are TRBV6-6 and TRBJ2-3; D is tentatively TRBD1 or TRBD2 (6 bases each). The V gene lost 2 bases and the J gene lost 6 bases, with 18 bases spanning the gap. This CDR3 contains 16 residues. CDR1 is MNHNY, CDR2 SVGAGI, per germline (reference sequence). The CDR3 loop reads CASSYPGGGRGDTQYF. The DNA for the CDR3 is TGTGCCAGCAGTTACCCCGGTGGGGGGCGAGGCGATACGCAGTATTTT.

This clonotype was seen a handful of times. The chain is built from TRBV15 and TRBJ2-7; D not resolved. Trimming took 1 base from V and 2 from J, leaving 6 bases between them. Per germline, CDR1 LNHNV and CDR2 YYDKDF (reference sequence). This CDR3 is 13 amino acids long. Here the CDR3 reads CATSRGAAYEQYF. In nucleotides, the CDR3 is TGTGCCACCAGCAGAGGGGCAGCCTACGAGCAGTACTTC. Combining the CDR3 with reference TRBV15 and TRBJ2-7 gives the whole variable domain DAMVIQNPRYQVTQFGKPVTLSCSQTLNHNVMYWYQQKSSQAPKLLFHYYDKDFNNEADTPDNFQSRRPNTSFCFLDIRSPGLGDTAMYLCATSRGAAYEQYFGPGTRLTVT.

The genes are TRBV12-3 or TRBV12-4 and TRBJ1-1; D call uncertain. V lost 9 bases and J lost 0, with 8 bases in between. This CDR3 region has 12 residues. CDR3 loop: CASKVMNTEAFF. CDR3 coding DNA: TGTGCCAGTAAGGTGATGAACACTGAAGCTTTCTTT.

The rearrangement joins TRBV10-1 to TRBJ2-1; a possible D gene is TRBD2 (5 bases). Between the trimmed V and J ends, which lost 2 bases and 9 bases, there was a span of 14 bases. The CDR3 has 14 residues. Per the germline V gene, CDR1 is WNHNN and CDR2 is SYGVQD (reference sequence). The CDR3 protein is CASSEGLATSEQFF. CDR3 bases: TGCGCCAGCAGTGAGGGTCTAGCTACTAGTGAGCAGTTCTTC.

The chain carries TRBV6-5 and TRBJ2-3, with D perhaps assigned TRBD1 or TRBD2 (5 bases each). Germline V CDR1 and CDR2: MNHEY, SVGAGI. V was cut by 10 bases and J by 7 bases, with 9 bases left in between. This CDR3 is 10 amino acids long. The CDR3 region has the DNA TGTGCCACCGGGGCCTATACGCAGTATTTT. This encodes CATGAYTQYF.

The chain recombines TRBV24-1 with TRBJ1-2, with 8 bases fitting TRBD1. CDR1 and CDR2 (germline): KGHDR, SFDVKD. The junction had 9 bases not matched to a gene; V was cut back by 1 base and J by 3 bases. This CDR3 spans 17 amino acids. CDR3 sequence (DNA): TGTGCCACCAGTGATTTACCCAGGGGGCCACCAGACTATGGCTACACCTTC. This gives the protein CATSDLPRGPPDYGYTF.

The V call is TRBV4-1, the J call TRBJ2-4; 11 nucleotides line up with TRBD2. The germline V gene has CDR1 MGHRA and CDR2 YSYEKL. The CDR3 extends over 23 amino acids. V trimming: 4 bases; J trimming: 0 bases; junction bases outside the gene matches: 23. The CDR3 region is CASSPRDFRGLAVIDLAKNIQYF. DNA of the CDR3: TGCGCCAGCAGCCCAAGGGACTTTCGGGGACTAGCGGTCATCGACCTAGCCAAAAACATTCAGTACTTC.

Here the CDR3 DNA reads TGTGCCAGCAGCAAACAGGAACTAGCGGGTATTAATGAGCAGTTCTTC. Translated: CASSKQELAGINEQFF. The chain links TRBV21-1 to TRBJ2-1; the D call TRBD2 from the table was never checked on the DNA. TRBV21-1 is designated a pseudogene. CDR3 length equals 16 residues.

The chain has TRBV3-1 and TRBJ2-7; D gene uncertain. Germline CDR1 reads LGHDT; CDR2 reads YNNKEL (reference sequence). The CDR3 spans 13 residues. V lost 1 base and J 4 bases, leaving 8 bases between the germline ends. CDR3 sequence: CASSQVQAYEQYF. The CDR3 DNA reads TGTGCCAGCAGCCAAGTCCAGGCTTACGAGCAGTACTTC.